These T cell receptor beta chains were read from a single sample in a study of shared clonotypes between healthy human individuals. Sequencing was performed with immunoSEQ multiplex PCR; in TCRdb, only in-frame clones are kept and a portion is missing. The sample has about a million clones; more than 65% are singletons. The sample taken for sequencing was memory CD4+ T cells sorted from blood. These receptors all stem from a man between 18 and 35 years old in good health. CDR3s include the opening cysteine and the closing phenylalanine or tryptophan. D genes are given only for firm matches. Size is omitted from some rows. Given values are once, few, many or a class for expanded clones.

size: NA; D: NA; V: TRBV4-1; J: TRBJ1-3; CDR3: CASSQTYSGNTIYF; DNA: TGCGCCAGCAGCCAAACGTATTCTGGAAACACCATATATTTT
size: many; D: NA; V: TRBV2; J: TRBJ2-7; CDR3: CASGPTPRGYEQYF; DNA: TGTGCCAGCGGCCCGACACCCCGGGGATACGAGCAGTACTTC
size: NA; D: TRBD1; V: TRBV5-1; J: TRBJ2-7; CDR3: CASSLRDRVNEQYF; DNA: TGCGCCAGCAGCCTCCGGGACAGGGTAAACGAGCAGTACTTC
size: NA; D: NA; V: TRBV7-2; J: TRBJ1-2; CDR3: CASSTRQDYGYTF; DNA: TGTGCCAGCAGCACCCGACAGGACTATGGCTACACCTTC
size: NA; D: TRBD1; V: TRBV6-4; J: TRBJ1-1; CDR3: CASSDIPSTGRLRLPDTEAFF; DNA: TGTGCCAGCAGTGACATCCCTTCGACAGGGCGGCTGCGTCTCCCGGACACTGAAGCTTTCTTT
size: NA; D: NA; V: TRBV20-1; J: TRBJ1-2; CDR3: CSARDNQGYTF; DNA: TGCAGTGCTAGAGACAACCAGGGCTACACCTTC
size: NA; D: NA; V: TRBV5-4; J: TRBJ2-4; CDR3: CASSGQAEAKNIQYF; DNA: TGTGCCAGCAGCGGCCAGGCTGAAGCCAAAAACATTCAGTACTTC
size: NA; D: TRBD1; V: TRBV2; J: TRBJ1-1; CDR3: CASSDQPKGATEAFF; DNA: TGTGCCAGCAGTGATCAACCCAAGGGGGCCACTGAAGCTTTCTTT
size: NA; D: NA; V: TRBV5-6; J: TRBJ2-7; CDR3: CASSFYAGTYYEQYF; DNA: TGTGCCAGCAGCTTTTATGCCGGGACCTACTACGAGCAGTACTTC
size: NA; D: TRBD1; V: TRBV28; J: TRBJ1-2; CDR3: CASSERTGTYGYTF; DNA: TGTGCCAGCAGCGAACGGACAGGGACCTATGGCTACACCTTC
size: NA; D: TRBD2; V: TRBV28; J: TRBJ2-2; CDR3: CASSRLLALAGDPSTLPGELFF; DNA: TGTGCCAGCAGCCGCCTACTCGCCCTAGCGGGGGATCCTTCTACGCTGCCCGGGGAGCTGTTTTTT
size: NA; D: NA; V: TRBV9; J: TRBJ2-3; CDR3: CASSPFYRQPGTDTQYF; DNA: TGTGCCAGCAGCCCTTTTTATAGACAGCCTGGCACAGATACGCAGTATTTT
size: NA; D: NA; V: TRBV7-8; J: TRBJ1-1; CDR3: CASSLVAGATNTEAFF; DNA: TGTGCCAGCAGCTTAGTGGCGGGGGCGACGAACACTGAAGCTTTCTTT
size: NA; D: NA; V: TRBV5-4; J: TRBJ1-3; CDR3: CASSLAGPSGNTIYF; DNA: TGTGCCAGCAGCTTGGCGGGACCCTCTGGAAACACCATATATTTT
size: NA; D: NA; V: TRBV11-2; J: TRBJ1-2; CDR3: CASSTLRTPFYGYTF; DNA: TGTGCCAGCAGCACCCTCCGGACACCCTTCTATGGCTACACCTTC
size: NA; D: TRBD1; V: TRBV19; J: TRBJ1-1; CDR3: CASSLIPQGAEAFF; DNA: TGTGCCAGTAGTCTCATCCCACAGGGGGCTGAAGCTTTCTTT